This is a list of T cell receptor beta chains from one sample in a study of T cell responses to AZD1222 COVID-19 vaccine. Repertoires were generated with immunoSEQ multiplex PCR, while TCRdb's copy carries only in-frame clones and drops some. Among around 150,000 clones listed, 92% were seen once. Source: peripheral blood, taken on day 0 of AZD1222 vaccination. These receptors all come from an adult in good health. Both conserved end residues are part of each CDR3. A D gene is named only where the DNA matches it firmly. Clone sizes are given selectively: once, few, many, or a class where the clone is expanded.

v_call,clone_size,d_call,j_call,cdr3_aa,cdr3_nt
TRBV6-1,few,.,TRBJ1-6,CASSEKPVADNSPLHF,TGTGCCAGCAGTGAAAAACCGGTGGCGGATAATTCACCCCTCCACTTT
TRBV19,.,TRBD1,TRBJ1-5,CASSMLTGAGQPQHF,TGTGCCAGTAGTATGCTGACAGGGGCAGGTCAGCCCCAGCATTTT
TRBV7-9,.,TRBD1,TRBJ1-1,CASSPRQEGARENTEAFF,TGTGCCAGCAGCCCGCGCCAGGAGGGGGCGCGGGAGAACACTGAAGCTTTCTTT
TRBV6-2/TRBV6-3,.,TRBD2,TRBJ2-2,CASSTWTSGGNTGELFF,TGTGCCAGCAGTACCTGGACTAGCGGGGGGAACACCGGGGAGCTGTTTTTT
TRBV7-2,few,TRBD1,TRBJ2-7,CASSPTGTGDEQYF,TGTGCCAGCAGCCCGACAGGGACGGGTGACGAGCAGTACTTC
TRBV5-6,.,.,TRBJ1-1,CASSFYTEAFF,TGTGCCAGCAGTTTTTACACTGAAGCTTTCTTT
TRBV18,.,TRBD1,TRBJ1-2,CASSPPASQGAFGYTF,TGTGCCAGCTCACCACCGGCTAGCCAGGGGGCTTTTGGCTACACCTTC
TRBV3-1/TRBV3-2,.,.,TRBJ2-1,CASKSGNEQFF,TGTGCCAGCAAATCAGGCAATGAGCAGTTCTTC
TRBV18,.,.,TRBJ1-2,CASSPEGEPYGYTF,TGTGCCAGCTCACCTGAGGGGGAACCCTATGGCTACACCTTC
TRBV18,.,TRBD2,TRBJ2-5,CASSPSSGQIQETQYF,TGTGCCAGCTCACCTTCTAGCGGTCAAATCCAAGAGACCCAGTACTTC
TRBV6-2/TRBV6-3,few,TRBD2,TRBJ2-7,CASSLLADQIYEQYF,TGTGCCAGCAGCCTTCTAGCGGACCAAATCTACGAGCAGTACTTC
TRBV18,once,.,TRBJ2-7,CASSPVSQEQYF,TGTGCCAGCTCACCAGTGAGTCAGGAGCAGTACTTC
TRBV11-2,.,TRBD1,TRBJ1-1,CASSGQGGTEAFF,TGTGCCAGCAGCGGACAGGGGGGCACTGAAGCTTTCTTT
TRBV2,once,.,TRBJ1-2,CASSGPLGNGYTF,TGTGCCAGCAGTGGGCCCTTGGGAAATGGCTACACCTTC
TRBV14,.,.,TRBJ2-3,CASSQWGRGPDTQYF,TGTGCCAGCAGCCAATGGGGCAGGGGCCCAGATACGCAGTATTTT
TRBV27,once,.,TRBJ1-1,CASSSTNRVNTEAFF,TGTGCCAGCAGTTCCACCAACAGGGTGAACACTGAAGCTTTCTTT
TRBV9,.,.,TRBJ2-1,CASSGTSSYNEQFF,TGTGCCAGCAGCGGGACCAGCTCCTACAATGAGCAGTTCTTC
TRBV18,once,.,TRBJ2-2,CASSPTRGNTGELFF,TGTGCCAGCTCACCAACGCGGGGGAACACCGGGGAGCTGTTTTTT
TRBV6-6,.,.,TRBJ1-3,CASSYGRSSGNTIYF,TGTGCCAGCAGTTACGGACGGTCCTCTGGAAACACCATATATTTT
TRBV29-1,.,.,TRBJ1-2,CSVPELIYGYTF,TGCAGCGTACCGGAGCTAATTTATGGCTACACCTTC
TRBV3-1/TRBV3-2,.,.,TRBJ1-2,CASSQGRGSNYGYTF,TGTGCCAGCAGCCAAGGTCGGGGCTCTAACTATGGCTACACCTTC
TRBV19,once,TRBD1,TRBJ1-2,CASRQGGRDYGYTF,TGTGCCAGCAGACAGGGAGGTAGAGACTATGGCTACACCTTC
TRBV5-5,once,.,TRBJ1-5,CASSPRRGSNQPQHF,TGTGCCAGCAGCCCAAGGCGCGGTAGCAATCAGCCCCAGCATTTT
TRBV19,.,.,TRBJ1-2,CASSSTSLPYGYTF,TGTGCCAGTAGCAGCACGAGTCTCCCCTATGGCTACACCTTC